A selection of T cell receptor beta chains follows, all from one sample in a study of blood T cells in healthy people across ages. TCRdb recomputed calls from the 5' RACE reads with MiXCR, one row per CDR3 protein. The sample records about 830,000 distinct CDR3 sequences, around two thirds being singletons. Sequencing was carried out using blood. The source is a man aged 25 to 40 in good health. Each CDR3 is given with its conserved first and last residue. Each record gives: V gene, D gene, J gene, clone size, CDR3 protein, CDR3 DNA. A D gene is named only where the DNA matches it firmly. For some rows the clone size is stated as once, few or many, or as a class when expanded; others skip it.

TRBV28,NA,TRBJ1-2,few,CASSFPQTKEGYTF,TGTGCCAGCAGTTTTCCCCAGACAAAGGAGGGCTACACCTTC
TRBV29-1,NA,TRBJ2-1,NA,CSVEGGPYNEQFF,TGCAGCGTTGAAGGGGGGCCCTACAATGAGCAGTTCTTC
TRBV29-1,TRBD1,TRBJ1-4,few,CSVVPGQGGEKLFF,TGCAGCGTAGTTCCGGGACAGGGAGGAGAAAAACTGTTTTTT
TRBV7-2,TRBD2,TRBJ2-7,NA,CASSASGASYEQYF,TGTGCCAGCAGCGCTAGCGGGGCCTCCTACGAGCAGTACTTC
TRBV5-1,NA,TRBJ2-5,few,CASRLGEETQYF,TGCGCCAGCAGGCTGGGCGAAGAGACCCAGTACTTC
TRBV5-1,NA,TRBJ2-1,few,CASSLGVGNNEQFF,TGCGCCAGCAGCTTGGGCGTTGGGAACAATGAGCAGTTCTTC
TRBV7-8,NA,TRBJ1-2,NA,CASSLRGGPTYGYTF,TGTGCCAGCAGCTTAAGGGGGGGACCTACCTATGGCTACACCTTC
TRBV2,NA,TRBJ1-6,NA,CASSGIRNNSPLHF,TGTGCCAGCAGTGGAATCAGGAATAATTCACCCCTCCACTTT
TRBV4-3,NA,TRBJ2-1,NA,CASSQDLGTLSSYNEQFF,TGCGCCAGCAGCCAGGACTTGGGCACCCTAAGCTCCTACAATGAGCAGTTCTTC
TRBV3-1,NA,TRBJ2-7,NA,CASSAGHNHYEQYF,TGTGCCAGCAGCGCAGGACACAATCACTACGAGCAGTACTTC
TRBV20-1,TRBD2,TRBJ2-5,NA,CSAEKTSVSLQETQYF,TGCAGTGCCGAGAAGACTAGCGTATCCCTCCAAGAGACCCAGTACTTC
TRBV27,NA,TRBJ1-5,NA,CASSIPTGARPQHF,TGTGCCAGCAGTATCCCGACGGGGGCTCGGCCCCAGCATTTT
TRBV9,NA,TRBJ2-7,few,CASSAGTAISYEQYF,TGTGCCAGCAGCGCAGGGACGGCGATTTCCTACGAGCAGTACTTC
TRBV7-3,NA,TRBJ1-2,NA,CASSLGGEGNYGYTF,TGTGCCAGCAGCTTAGGTGGGGAAGGGAACTATGGCTACACCTTC
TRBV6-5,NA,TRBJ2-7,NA,CASSKQLSSYEQYF,TGTGCCAGCAGCAAACAGCTGAGCTCCTACGAGCAGTACTTC
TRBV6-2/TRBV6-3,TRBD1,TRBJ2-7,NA,CASSYLPGQGRDEQYF,TGTGCCAGCAGTTACCTGCCCGGACAGGGGAGGGACGAGCAGTACTTC
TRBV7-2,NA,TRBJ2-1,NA,CASSPWLEENNEQFF,TGTGCCAGCAGCCCTTGGCTAGAGGAAAACAATGAGCAGTTCTTC
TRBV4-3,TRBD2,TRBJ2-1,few,CASSQDLAGGIHNEQFF,TGCGCCAGCAGCCAAGATCTGGCCGGGGGGATCCACAATGAGCAGTTCTTC
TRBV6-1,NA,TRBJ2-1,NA,CASSDLNEQFF,TGTGCCAGCAGTGATCTCAATGAGCAGTTCTTC
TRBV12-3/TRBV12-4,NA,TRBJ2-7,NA,CASSGLGAPYEQYF,TGTGCCAGCAGTGGCTTAGGGGCCCCCTACGAGCAGTACTTC
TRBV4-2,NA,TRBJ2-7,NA,CASSHRRTGYEQYF,TGTGCCAGCAGCCATCGCAGGACTGGGTACGAGCAGTACTTC
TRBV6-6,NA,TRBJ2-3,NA,CASTYSGQGVPDTQYF,TGTGCCAGCACCTACAGCGGGCAGGGAGTCCCAGATACGCAGTATTTT
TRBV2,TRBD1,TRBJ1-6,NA,CASRDRVGNSPLHF,TGTGCCAGCAGGGACAGGGTCGGTAATTCACCCCTCCACTTT
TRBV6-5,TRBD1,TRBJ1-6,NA,CASSYLTGENSPLHF,TGTGCCAGCAGTTACCTGACAGGGGAGAATTCACCCCTCCACTTT
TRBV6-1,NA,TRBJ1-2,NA,CASSELGATIGYTF,TGTGCCAGCAGTGAATTAGGGGCCACGATTGGCTACACCTTC
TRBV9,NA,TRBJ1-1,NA,CASSPQGGLTEAFF,TGTGCCAGCAGCCCCCAGGGAGGGCTCACTGAAGCTTTCTTT
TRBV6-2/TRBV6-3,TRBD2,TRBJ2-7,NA,CASSRLRASGQNYEQYF,TGTGCCAGCAGCCGTCTCAGGGCTAGCGGGCAAAACTACGAGCAGTACTTC
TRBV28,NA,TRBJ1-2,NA,CASTLPRDYGYTF,TGTGCCAGCACCTTACCCAGGGACTATGGCTACACCTTC
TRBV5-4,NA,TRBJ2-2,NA,CASSLLTTNTGELFF,TGTGCCAGCAGCTTACTAACCACGAACACCGGGGAGCTGTTTTTT
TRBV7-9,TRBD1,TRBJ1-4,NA,CASSFGTGGTEKLFF,TGTGCCAGCAGCTTTGGGACAGGGGGTACTGAAAAACTGTTTTTT
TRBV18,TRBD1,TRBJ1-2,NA,CASSPDTGGDYGYTF,TGTGCCAGCTCACCAGATACAGGGGGCGACTATGGCTACACCTTC
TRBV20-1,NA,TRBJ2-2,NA,CSAPSRLTRTDGELFF,TGCAGTGCTCCGAGCAGACTTACCCGCACGGACGGGGAGCTGTTTTTT
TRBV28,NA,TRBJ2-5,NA,CASSGNRDYQETQYF,TGTGCCAGCAGTGGAAACCGGGACTACCAAGAGACCCAGTACTTC
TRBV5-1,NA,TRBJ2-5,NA,CASKLRETQYF,TGCGCCAGCAAACTGCGGGAGACCCAGTACTTC
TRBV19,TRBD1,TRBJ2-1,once,CASSTRGQEAGQFF,TGTGCCAGTAGTACTAGGGGACAGGAGGCCGGGCAGTTCTTC
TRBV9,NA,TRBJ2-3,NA,CASSPRVGKDTQYF,TGTGCCAGCAGCCCCAGAGTGGGTAAAGATACGCAGTATTTT
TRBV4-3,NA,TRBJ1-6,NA,CASSQGGRDNSPLHF,TGCGCCAGCAGCCAAGGCGGCAGGGATAATTCACCCCTCCACTTT
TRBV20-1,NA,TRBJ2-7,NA,CSASQGGRFEQYF,TGCAGTGCCAGCCAGGGGGGGCGGTTCGAGCAGTACTTC
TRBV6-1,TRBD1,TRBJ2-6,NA,CAGGQGIFGANVLTF,TGTGCCGGTGGACAGGGGATCTTTGGGGCCAACGTCCTGACTTTC
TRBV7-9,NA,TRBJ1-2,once,CASSLSLVENYGCTF,TGTGCCAGCAGCTTATCATTGGTGGAAAACTATGGCTGCACCTTC
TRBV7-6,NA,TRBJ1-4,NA,CASSLVGNEKLFF,TGTGCCAGCAGCTTAGTCGGAAATGAAAAACTGTTTTTT
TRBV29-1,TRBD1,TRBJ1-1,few,CSVAQGMNTEAFF,TGCAGCGTCGCACAGGGGATGAACACTGAAGCTTTCTTT